Below, 27 T cell receptor beta chains from the same sample are listed, as sequenced in a study of beta chain features in type 1 diabetes. Every isolated RNA sample was fully reverse transcribed, so sequencing captured expressed TCRB transcripts. The repertoire was sequenced with immunoSEQ multiplex PCR; TCRdb's copy has only in-frame clones and lacks some. Counted here are some 360,000 clones, around a tenth occurring once; the ten biggest clones make up around 0.66%. Which antigens these TCRs recognize remains unknown. Study-wide results and limits: Type 1 diabetes patients showed a moderate but significant shortening of TCRB CDR3s in all four CD4+ subsets.

Sequenced: central memory CD4+ T cells from blood. All receptors come from a young man with type 1 diabetes.

V gene TRBV19 combines with J gene TRBJ1-5; TRBD1 matches 8 bases. Unmatched junction bases numbered 16, after V lost 8 bases and J lost 4 bases. This CDR3 comprises 17 residues. CDR1 is LNHDA, CDR2 SQIVND, per germline (reference sequence). DNA for the CDR3: TGTGCCAGTTACCGCGGGCAGGGGGCTTTACAAAATCAGCCCCAGCATTTT. This sequence encodes CASYRGQGALQNQPQHF.

This clone was observed a few times. The gene calls are TRBV5-1 and TRBJ1-2, with D unclear. Germline CDR1 is SGHRS and CDR2 is YFSETQ. Trimming took 0 bases from V and 9 from J, leaving 15 bases between them. The CDR3 is 14 residues long. CDR3 DNA: TGCGCCAGCAGCTTGGCCGACGATTTCGACAGCTACACCTTC. Amino acids: CASSLADDFDSYTF.

This clone appeared many times. The genes are TRBV6-1 and TRBJ1-1; D is unresolved. This CDR3 is 12 amino acids long. Germline V gene data show CDR1 as MNHNS and CDR2 as SASEGT. Trimming shortened V by 4 bases and J by 11 bases, and 14 bases separated the two germline ends. The CDR3 sequence: CASSGWEWWAFF. The CDR3 DNA is TGTGCCAGCAGTGGTTGGGAGTGGTGGGCTTTCTTT.

The V and J genes are TRBV6-5 and TRBJ2-3; D not certain. Germline V lookup: CDR1 MNHEY, CDR2 SVGAGI. Trimming cost V 8 bases and J 6 bases, with 9 bases left between them. CDR3 length: 11 amino acids. The CDR3: CASSHADTQYF. The CDR3 bases are TGTGCCAGCTCACATGCGGATACGCAGTATTTT.

A word on this clone: This sample includes further DNA sequences coding for the same CDR3. Written as DNA, the CDR3 is TGTGCCAGCAGCGTAGGACTAGCGGAAGAGACCCAGTACTTC. Protein product: CASSVGLAEETQYF. The chain combines TRBV9 with TRBJ2-5; TRBD2 matches 9 bases. The V and J ends lost 0 bases and 3 bases, in that order; junction bases with no gene match: 0. The CDR3 is 14 residues long. Germline V gene lookup returns CDR1 SGDLS and CDR2 YYNGEE. Full variable domain (missing parts from reference TRBV9 and TRBJ2-5): DSGVTQTPKHLITATGQRVTLRCSPRSGDLSVYWYQQSLDQGLQFLIQYYNGEERAKGNILERFSAQQFPDLHSELNLSSLELGDSALYFCASSVGLAEETQYFGPGTRLLVL.

This clone came up a few times. The CDR3 nucleotides are TGTGCCAGCAGCTTAGAAGCGAGCTCCTACAATGAGCAGTTCTTC. It specifies CASSLEASSYNEQFF. The chain carries TRBV7-3 and TRBJ2-1; D call uncertain. The CDR3 extends over 15 amino acids. Trimming removed 2 bases from V and 0 bases from J, with 8 bases in between. Germline assignment: CDR1 SGHTA and CDR2 FQGTGA. The whole variable domain, remainder taken from reference TRBV7-3 and TRBJ2-1, is GAGVSQTPSNKVTEKGKYVELRCDPISGHTALYWYRQSLGQGPEFLIYFQGTGAADDSGLPNDRFFAVRPEGSVSTLKIQRTERGDSAVYLCASSLEASSYNEQFFGPGTRLTVL.

The table lists this clone with a few counts. V usage is TRBV4-1 and J usage is TRBJ2-1; 7 bases agree with TRBD2. The ends lost 3 bases at V and 7 bases at J; junction bases unmatched: 6. This CDR3 region has 14 residues. CDR1 is MGHRA and CDR2 is YSYEKL in the germline V gene. CDR3 DNA: TGCGCCAGCAGCCATACGGGAGCGGGGAATGAGCAGTTCTTC. This sequence encodes CASSHTGAGNEQFF.

This clone was seen at least ten times. The chain has TRBV28 and TRBJ2-7, with 9 bases aligning to TRBD1. The CDR3 runs to 13 residues. Trimming removed 8 bases from V and 3 bases from J; junction bases left unmatched: 5. Germline V gene sequence: CDR1 MDHEN, CDR2 SYDVKM. Written as DNA, the CDR3 is TGTGCCAGCGGCCTGGGACAGGGCTACGAGCAGTACTTC. Residues: CASGLGQGYEQYF.

The V gene is TRBV19, the J gene TRBJ1-5; D ambiguous. Germline CDR1 and CDR2: LNHDA and SQIVND (reference sequence). The CDR3 sequence is 15 residues long. V was pared by 0 bases and J by 7 bases, with 13 bases between. In DNA, the CDR3 is TGTGCCAGTAGTATAGATGGTAGAGGACGACAGCCCCAGCATTTT. It is translated as CASSIDGRGRQPQHF.

The chain has TRBV27 and TRBJ2-7; 11 bases align to TRBD2. Germline V gene sequence: CDR1 MNHEY, CDR2 SMNVEV (reference sequence). The V gene end was trimmed by 3 bases and the J gene end by 2 bases; junction bases not matched to a gene: 12. There are 18 residues in the CDR3. CDR3 nucleotide sequence: TGTGCCAGCAGTTTGAGGGCCATAGCGGGAGGGAAGGCCTACGAGCAGTACTTC. Its translation: CASSLRAIAGGKAYEQYF.

This clone occurred many times. A much bigger clone sits one base away, suggesting this may be a read error. The chain has TRBV7-2 and TRBJ2-3; unclear D gene. The ends were cut back, 1 base at V and 0 bases at J, with 5 bases in the middle. The CDR3 runs to 14 residues. Germline V gives CDR1 SGHTA, CDR2 FQGNSA. The CDR3 DNA reads as TGTGCCAGCAGCTTAGGCGCTAGCACAGATACGCAGTATTTT. Translating gives CASSLGASTDTQYF.

The genes are TRBV29-1 and TRBJ2-2; D is unresolved. Germline V gene data show CDR1 as SQVTM and CDR2 as ANQGSEA. Trimming removed 3 bases at V and 2 bases at J, with 10 bases between. The CDR3 loop spans 14 amino acids. Written as DNA, the CDR3 is TGCAGCGTTGAGAAACAGATAAACACCGGGGAGCTGTTTTTT. Amino acids: CSVEKQINTGELFF.

This clone was seen only a few times. The rearrangement links TRBV23-1 to TRBJ2-7; no reliable D call. TRBV23-1 is labeled an ORF, and its function is uncertain. V shed 3 bases and J shed 2 bases, with 11 bases lying between them. CDR3 length equals 14 residues. CDR3 in amino acids: CASSQLYFTYEQYF. CDR3 coding DNA: TGCGCCAGCAGTCAGCTTTACTTCACCTACGAGCAGTACTTC.

This clone was picked up many times. The chain carries TRBV18 and TRBJ2-6; no clear D. Trimming removed 6 bases at V and 0 bases at J, with 9 bases between. Germline-derived CDR1 and CDR2 are KGHSH and LQKENI. The CDR3 has 15 residues. CDR3 nucleotides: TGTGCCAGCTCCAGTCAGAGCTCTGGGGCCAACGTCCTGACTTTC. Translation: CASSSQSSGANVLTF.

The CDR3 DNA reads as TGTGCCAGCAGTGTAGGGGGAACCTACGGGGAGCTGTTTTTT. It codes for CASSVGGTYGELFF. This chain joins TRBV27 and TRBJ2-2, with D perhaps matching TRBD1 (6 bases). Germline CDR1 is MNHEY and CDR2 is SMNVEV (reference sequence). The CDR3 runs to 14 residues. Deletions cut 5 bases from V and 7 bases from J, with 14 bases between.

This clone was found a few times. V and J are TRBV6-5 and TRBJ2-7; 8 bases map to TRBD1. J was trimmed by 3 bases and V by 2 bases; bases with no gene match: 9. CDR1 is MNHEY, CDR2 SVGAGI, per germline. CDR3 size: 16 residues. CDR3 residues: CASSYGTGQANYEQYF. CDR3 coding DNA: TGTGCCAGCAGTTACGGTACGGGACAGGCGAACTACGAGCAGTACTTC.

This clone was observed a few times. The CDR3 protein is CASSYVGGAAQFF. In DNA form, the CDR3 reads TGTGCCAGCAGTTACGTGGGGGGGGCGGCCCAGTTCTTC. This rearrangement joins TRBV6-5 to TRBJ2-1; TRBD2 might be the D (7 bases). The CDR3 length is 13 residues. CDR1 and CDR2 from the germline V gene are MNHEY and SVGAGI. V lost 2 bases and J lost 13, with 15 bases in between.

The chain uses TRBV6-6 and TRBJ1-1, with D unclear. V was shortened by 7 bases and J by 0 bases, with 9 bases between the two germline ends. Germline V gene lookup returns CDR1 MNHNY and CDR2 SVGAGI (reference sequence). This CDR3 has 13 residues. The DNA of the CDR3 is TGTGCCAGCACAAACAGCCTGAACACTGAAGCTTTCTTT. This sequence encodes CASTNSLNTEAFF.

Points on this clone: This sample includes further DNA sequences coding for the same CDR3. V and J are TRBV7-3 and TRBJ2-2; unclear D gene. V lost 6 bases and J lost 2, with 4 bases in between. There are 12 residues in the CDR3. Germline CDR1 is SGHTA and CDR2 is FQGTGA. The CDR3 DNA is TGTGCCAGCAGTCGCAACACCGGGGAGCTGTTTTTT. The encoded protein is CASSRNTGELFF. Together with reference TRBV7-3 and TRBJ2-2, the CDR3 gives the full variable domain: GAGVSQTPSNKVTEKGKYVELRCDPISGHTALYWYRQSLGQGPEFLIYFQGTGAADDSGLPNDRFFAVRPEGSVSTLKIQRTERGDSAVYLCASSRNTGELFFGEGSRLTVL.

This clone showed up many times. J is TRBJ2-2 and V is TRBV27; TRBD1 is a possible D gene (6 bases). The germline V gene encodes CDR1 MNHEY and CDR2 SMNVEV (reference sequence). The CDR3 runs to 15 residues. V was trimmed by 7 bases and J by 4 bases, leaving 16 bases between them. This CDR3 reads CASTYSGVPTGELFF. In nucleotides, the CDR3 is TGTGCCAGCACCTACTCAGGGGTACCCACCGGGGAGCTGTTTTTT.

This clone was seen a handful of times. The CDR3, as DNA: TGTGCCAGCAGTTCCCCGGGACAGCACACCGGGGAGCTGTTTTTT. As protein: CASSSPGQHTGELFF. V usage is TRBV28 and J usage is TRBJ2-2; 7 nucleotides line up with TRBD1. The CDR3 consists of 15 residues. The junction had 5 bases not matched to a gene; V was cut back by 4 bases and J by 3 bases. CDR1 and CDR2 (germline): MDHEN, SYDVKM.

In DNA, the CDR3 is TGTGCCAGCAGTTACGACCGGGACAGTCAAGAGACCCAGTACTTC. It translates to CASSYDRDSQETQYF. This rearrangement joins TRBV6-5 to TRBJ2-5; TRBD1 matches at 7 bases. This CDR3 spans 15 amino acids. V lost 2 bases, J lost 2 bases, and 5 bases stayed unmatched. Per germline, CDR1 MNHEY and CDR2 SVGAGI.

This clone was detected only a few times. This chain connects TRBV29-1 to TRBJ1-1; D call uncertain. Trimming stripped 7 bases from V and 1 base from J, with 16 bases between. Germline CDR1 reads SQVTM; CDR2 reads ANQGSEA. The CDR3 spans 14 residues. The CDR3 is CSALRGRRNTEAFF. Here the CDR3 DNA reads TGCAGCGCCCTCCGTGGCAGACGGAACACTGAAGCTTTCTTT.

CDR3 DNA sequence: TGCAGCGTTGATTCACAAATCTCTGGAAACACCATATATTTT. Its protein product is CSVDSQISGNTIYF. The J gene is TRBJ1-3, the V gene TRBV29-1; no firm D call. Germline values: CDR1 SQVTM, CDR2 ANQGSEA. V was cut by 3 bases and J by 0 bases, with 9 bases left in between. The CDR3 spans 14 residues.

This CDR3 is CASSLGRDGNTEAFF. CDR3 coding DNA: TGCGCCAGCAGCTTGGGACGGGATGGGAACACTGAAGCTTTCTTT. J is TRBJ1-1 and V is TRBV5-1; no clear D gene. The CDR3 length is 15 residues. The V end lost 0 bases, the J end lost 1 base, and 10 bases lay between the germline ends. Looked up from germline, CDR1 is SGHRS and CDR2 is YFSETQ. The whole variable domain, remainder taken from reference TRBV5-1 and TRBJ1-1, is KAGVTQTPRYLIKTRGQQVTLSCSPISGHRSVSWYQQTPGQGLQFLFEYFSETQRNKGNFPGRFSGRQFSNSRSEMNVSTLELGDSALYLCASSLGRDGNTEAFFGQGTRLTVV.

This chain uses TRBV7-6 with TRBJ2-1; TRBD2 is a possible D gene (5 bases). The CDR3 spans 16 residues. Germline values: CDR1 SGHVS, CDR2 FNYEAQ. Trimming took 3 bases from V and 0 from J, leaving 12 bases between them. CDR3 sequence (DNA): TGTGCCAGCAGCTTCCAGCGGCCTAGCTCCTACAATGAGCAGTTCTTC. Its translation is CASSFQRPSSYNEQFF. The full variable domain, completed using reference TRBV7-6 and TRBJ2-1, is GAGVSQSPRYKVTKRGQDVALRCDPISGHVSLYWYRQALGQGPEFLTYFNYEAQQDKSGLPNDRFSAERPEGSISTLTIQRTEQRDSAMYRCASSFQRPSSYNEQFFGPGTRLTVL.

This clone was counted a few times. The chain uses TRBV9 and TRBJ2-5; 11 bases match TRBD1. J lost 6 bases, V lost 0 bases, and 1 base had no gene match. Per germline, CDR1 SGDLS and CDR2 YYNGEE. CDR3 length: 14 amino acids. The DNA of the CDR3 is TGTGCCAGCAGCGTAGGGACAGGGGGCCAGACCCAGTACTTC. Its translation is CASSVGTGGQTQYF.